This TCR beta chain stems from a study of shared clonotypes between healthy human individuals. As for the study in general: Researchers drew samples from a couple of women and a few men aged 18 to 49.

Overall study findings and caveats: In general, naive subsets displayed greater estimated richness than memory subsets did.

Sequencing was performed with immunoSEQ multiplex PCR; in TCRdb, only in-frame clones are kept and a portion is missing. The sample lists some 2 million clones; approximately 94% were seen once. Naive CD8 cells lacked CD45RO and underwent positive selection for CCR7, leaving out terminally differentiated effector memory CD45RA+ cells. The CDR3 contains 15 residues. Germline lookup yields CDR1 LGHNA and CDR2 YSLEER. V lost 0 bases and J 6 bases, leaving 15 bases between the germline ends. Concerning this clone itself: The target antigen is unknown.

Sequenced sample: naive CD8+ T cells sorted from blood. The chain links TRBV4-3 to TRBJ2-7; D may be TRBD2 (5 bases). This receptor was taken from a man aged 18 to 30 in good health. CDR3 region: CASSQDRLGGFEQYF. CDR3 coding DNA: TGCGCCAGCAGCCAAGATCGGCTAGGCGGGTTCGAGCAGTACTTC.